This T cell receptor (beta chain) comes out of a study of HIV-infected patients and healthy controls. Whole-study results and caveats: CDR3 sharing between individuals was lower in HIV-infected patients than in healthy controls. HIV-associated CDR3 frequencies dropped significantly during therapy; CMV-associated ones, mostly rising, changed nonsignificantly.

By sample fraction, this clonotype is medium-sized. Its target is not known. No cell fractionation was done, so the repertoire covers all unsorted peripheral blood T cells. Alpha and beta constant-region primers primed reverse transcription of about 500 ng RNA. Using multiplexing indices, alpha and beta chain libraries were generated apart by chain-specific third strand synthesis. TCRdb passed the 5' RACE reads through MiXCR, listing each CDR3 protein once. The table records some 19,000 distinct CDR3 sequences, around 10% of them present only once. The V gene end was trimmed by 5 bases and the J gene end by 3 bases; junction bases not matched to a gene: 10. From germline, CDR1 is DFQATT and CDR2 SNEGSKA (reference sequence). The CDR3 covers 15 residues.

V and J are TRBV20-1 and TRBJ2-3, with 8 bases lining up with TRBD1. Material for sequencing was blood. The origin of this receptor is an adult in good health. The CDR3 is CSAFRQGIRTDTQYF. CDR3 sequence (DNA): TGCAGTGCTTTTCGACAGGGGATACGGACAGATACGCAGTATTTT.